Following are 27 T cell receptor beta chains from one sample sequenced in a study of blood T cell repertoires in COVID-19. The method was immunoSEQ multiplex PCR; TCRdb's version includes in-frame clones alone and lacks a portion of them. The profile shows some 300,000 clones, 85% to 90% of them singletons. Sequenced: PBMCs or T cells enriched from blood (not recorded which). All receptors derive from an older woman in a cohort exposed to, infected with or recovered from COVID-19 (not recorded which).

This rearrangement joins TRBV6-5 to TRBJ2-7, with no clear D. The CDR3 length is 15 residues. Trimming stripped 0 bases from V and 6 bases from J, with 15 bases between. In germline, CDR1 is MNHEY, CDR2 SVGAGI. The CDR3 loop reads CASSYSQALFSEQYF. The CDR3, as DNA: TGTGCCAGCAGTTACTCGCAGGCTCTTTTCTCCGAGCAGTACTTC.

This rearrangement joins TRBV30 to TRBJ1-2, with D maybe TRBD1 (5 bases). With 2 bases removed from V and 5 bases from J, the gap between germline ends came to 6 bases. CDR3 length equals 11 residues. From germline, CDR1 is GTSNPN and CDR2 SVGIG (reference sequence). CDR3 nucleotide sequence: TGTGCCTGGAGTCCAGGGTATGGCTACACCTTC. This codes for CAWSPGYGYTF.

The rearrangement uses TRBV30 and TRBJ2-7, with D maybe TRBD1 (6 bases). The CDR3 spans 11 residues. With 5 bases removed from V and 9 bases from J, the gap between germline ends came to 14 bases. CDR1 and CDR2 (germline): GTSNPN, SVGIG (reference sequence). In DNA form, the CDR3 reads TGTGCCTGGGCCTCAGGGGTCGCGCAGTACTTC. It translates to CAWASGVAQYF.

This clone was counted many times. J is TRBJ1-2 and V is TRBV28; 9 positions match TRBD1. V gave up 4 bases and J gave up 4 bases; unmatched junction bases: 1. This CDR3 comprises 13 residues. Germline CDR1 MDHEN, CDR2 SYDVKM. The CDR3 is CASSWDRAYGYTF. The CDR3 DNA reads TGTGCCAGCAGTTGGGACAGGGCCTATGGCTACACCTTC.

The chain links TRBV6-5 to TRBJ2-7; D is unresolved. V dropped 6 bases and J dropped 0 bases, with 12 bases sitting between them. Germline V gene lookup returns CDR1 MNHEY and CDR2 SVGAGI. This CDR3 is 14 amino acids long. The CDR3 DNA follows: TGTGCCAGCAGGGCGACAAGGTCCTCCTACGAGCAGTACTTC. It codes for CASRATRSSYEQYF.

CDR3 nucleotides: TGTGCCAGCAGCGTAGGTCTCGAGACTAGCGGGAAGGGCGGGGAGCTGTTTTTT. This gives the protein CASSVGLETSGKGGELFF. This chain connects TRBV9 to TRBJ2-2; 11 nucleotides align to TRBD2. Losses at the gene ends were 0 bases for V and 7 bases for J; bases not matched to a gene: 11. The length of the CDR3 is 18 residues. Per germline, CDR1 SGDLS and CDR2 YYNGEE.

This clone was seen a single time. The genes are TRBV2 and TRBJ2-7; 10 nucleotides line up with TRBD1. The V and J ends lost 6 bases and 7 bases, in that order; junction bases with no gene match: 6. Germline V gene data show CDR1 as SNHLY and CDR2 as FYNNEI. The CDR3 runs to 13 residues. The CDR3 reads CASRGQGTGEQYF. The CDR3, as DNA: TGTGCCAGCAGGGGACAGGGGACGGGGGAGCAGTACTTC.

The J gene is TRBJ2-7, the V gene TRBV3-1 (or the pseudogene TRBV3-2), with D unclear. Trimming pared 3 bases from V and 5 bases from J, leaving 5 bases between. This CDR3 has 11 residues. Germline CDR1 reads LGHDT; CDR2 reads YNNKEL (reference sequence). The CDR3 DNA reads as TGTGCCAGCAGCCAGCTAGACGAGCAGTACTTC. It encodes CASSQLDEQYF.

The chain uses TRBV18 and TRBJ1-1; a weak D match, TRBD1 (5 bases). The germline V gene has CDR1 KGHSH and CDR2 LQKENI. V was shortened by 1 base and J by 0 bases, with 15 bases between the two germline ends. This CDR3 spans 17 amino acids. CDR3: CASSPQDLTGVNTEAFF. Here the CDR3 DNA reads TGTGCCAGCTCACCACAGGACCTAACGGGGGTGAACACTGAAGCTTTCTTT.

This sequence joins TRBV19 and TRBJ1-2; D is uncertain. The V and J ends lost 4 bases and 4 bases respectively, with 10 bases between them. Per the germline V gene, CDR1 is LNHDA and CDR2 is SQIVND (reference sequence). The CDR3 sequence is 13 residues long. CDR3 loop: CASSTTQAYGYTF. Written as DNA, the CDR3 is TGTGCCAGTAGTACTACTCAGGCCTATGGCTACACCTTC.

The chain combines TRBV4-1 with TRBJ2-7, with 8 bases that match TRBD2. The CDR3 runs to 15 residues. Germline loops: CDR1 MGHRA, CDR2 YSYEKL. The J segment lost 3 bases and the V segment lost 1 base, leaving 5 bases of the junction unmatched. CDR3 amino acids: CASSQGVLAGYEQYF. The CDR3 DNA reads TGCGCCAGCAGCCAAGGGGTGCTAGCGGGCTACGAGCAGTACTTC.

This chain links TRBV27 with TRBJ2-1; 7 bases line up with TRBD2. CDR3 length equals 13 residues. Trimming cost V 10 bases and J 8 bases; bases outside gene matches: 11. Germline CDR1 reads MNHEY; CDR2 reads SMNVEV (reference sequence). The CDR3 reads CAIGTTRIDEQFF. The CDR3 DNA is TGTGCCATCGGGACTACGCGAATAGATGAGCAGTTCTTC.

The J gene is TRBJ2-1, the V gene TRBV6-5; D is perhaps TRBD2 (7 bases). The CDR3 spans 15 residues. Looked up from germline, CDR1 is MNHEY and CDR2 is SVGAGI. Trimming took 7 bases from V and 4 from J, leaving 17 bases between them. The CDR3 loop is CASTVRTRGYNEQFF. DNA for the CDR3: TGTGCCAGCACTGTTAGGACTAGGGGGTACAATGAGCAGTTCTTC.

This clone was seen a few times. The gene calls are TRBV7-6 and TRBJ1-2; TRBD1 might be the D (6 bases). Germline V gene sequence: CDR1 SGHVS, CDR2 FNYEAQ. The CDR3 runs to 13 residues. Trimming left V 5 bases short and J 4 bases short, with 11 bases between. The CDR3 bases are TGTGCCAGCAGCCCAACAGGGAGCTATGGCTACACCTTC. Protein product: CASSPTGSYGYTF.

In its sample, this clone was seen once. One junction end does not reproduce the germline sequence, and a read error may be involved. This chain connects TRBV28 to TRBJ2-3; 8 positions match TRBD2. CDR1 is MDHEN, CDR2 SYDVKM, per germline. There are 12 residues in the CDR3. The DNA of the CDR3 is TGTGCCAGCAGTTTTCGGGGACTAGGGTTCGATTTT. Encoded protein: CASSFRGLGFDF.

The rearrangement uses TRBV28 and TRBJ2-1; 12 bases match TRBD1. Germline V gene data show CDR1 as MDHEN and CDR2 as SYDVKM. V lost 5 bases, J lost 7 bases, and 9 bases stayed unmatched. The CDR3 contains 16 residues. The CDR3 sequence is CASSGGGQGAWNEQFF. In DNA, the CDR3 is TGTGCCAGCAGTGGCGGGGGACAGGGGGCCTGGAATGAGCAGTTCTTC.

A note on this clone: Other DNA sequences within the sample encode an identical CDR3. This rearrangement joins TRBV5-6 to TRBJ2-5; 8 nucleotides align to TRBD1. Germline lookup yields CDR1 SGHDT and CDR2 YYEEEE. The CDR3 contains 16 residues. After removal of 4 bases from V and 1 base from J, the junction contained 9 bases not matched to a gene. CDR3 nucleotide sequence: TGTGCCAGCAGCGGAAGGACAGGGCCTAGCCAAGAGACCCAGTACTTC. It is translated as CASSGRTGPSQETQYF.

The rearrangement links TRBV2 to TRBJ2-2, with 13 bases that match TRBD2. The V gene end was trimmed by 3 bases and the J gene end by 8 bases; junction bases not matched to a gene: 3. This CDR3 is built from 15 residues. Germline values: CDR1 SNHLY, CDR2 FYNNEI. DNA for the CDR3: TGTGCCAGCAGTGATGGACTAGCGGGAGTAGGGGAGCTGTTTTTT. Encoded protein: CASSDGLAGVGELFF.

The J gene is TRBJ1-4, the V gene TRBV19; unclear D gene. Trimming shortened V by 7 bases and J by 7 bases, and 16 bases separated the two germline ends. Germline values: CDR1 LNHDA, CDR2 SQIVND (reference sequence). The CDR3 is 14 amino acids. CDR3 bases: TGTGCCAGTACAACGGGGTGGCGAGGTGAAAAACTGTTTTTT. This gives the protein CASTTGWRGEKLFF.

The CDR3 DNA reads as TGTGCCAGCAGCCTTCGGACTGATCAGCCCCAGCATTTT. Translating gives CASSLRTDQPQHF. The chain links TRBV7-6 to TRBJ1-5, with no clear D. This CDR3 has 13 amino acids. V lost 5 bases and J 5 bases, leaving 10 bases between the germline ends. Germline-derived CDR1 and CDR2 are SGHVS and FNYEAQ.

This clone is a singleton in its sample. The J gene is TRBJ2-2, the V gene TRBV4-2; 12 positions agree with TRBD2. The CDR3 runs to 17 residues. Trimming at V came to 7 bases and at J to 3 bases, leaving 9 bases not matched to a gene. Germline CDR1 is LGHNA and CDR2 is YNFKEQ. CDR3 residues: CASNPSGRALDTGELFF. The CDR3 nucleotides are TGTGCCAGCAACCCTAGCGGGAGGGCCTTAGACACCGGGGAGCTGTTTTTT.

The chain is built from TRBV7-2 and TRBJ2-1; 12 bases are a match to TRBD2. The CDR3 is 15 residues long. The germline V gene encodes CDR1 SGHTA and CDR2 FQGNSA. The V segment lost 5 bases and the J segment 10 bases; nucleotides outside the gene matches: 9. The CDR3 is CASSRLAGGRGEQFF. In DNA, the CDR3 is TGTGCCAGCAGCCGCCTAGCGGGAGGGAGGGGGGAGCAGTTCTTC.

This clone was observed a few times. J is TRBJ2-1 and V is TRBV10-2, with TRBD2 identical over 7 bases. V lost 3 bases to trimming and J lost 5 bases; unmatched junction nucleotides: 7. In germline, CDR1 is WSHSY, CDR2 SAAADI. This CDR3 contains 15 residues. Here the CDR3 reads CASSDRTGGHNEQFF. CDR3 sequence (DNA): TGCGCCAGCAGTGATAGGACGGGAGGCCACAATGAGCAGTTCTTC.

The chain joins TRBV12-1 to TRBJ1-5; the D segment call TRBD1 is taken from the table without a DNA check. TRBV12-1 is a documented pseudogene. The CDR3 is 17 amino acids. CDR3 sequence (DNA): TGTGCCAGCAGCGCCGGGACACCAACATATAGCAATCAGCCCCAGCATTTT. Protein sequence: CASSAGTPTYSNQPQHF.

The chain employs TRBV28 and TRBJ1-2; perhaps TRBD1 as D (6 bases). The CDR3 runs to 14 residues. Looked up from germline, CDR1 is MDHEN and CDR2 is SYDVKM. The germline V and J ends were trimmed by 9 bases and 0 bases, with 14 bases remaining between them. The CDR3 sequence: CASRRDKTNYGYTF. CDR3 DNA sequence: TGTGCCAGTCGCCGGGACAAGACTAACTATGGCTACACCTTC.

DNA for the CDR3: TGCGCCAACAACGAGGCCCCACACCGGTCATTAGGAGGGCTTCGCCTCTCCTACAATGAGCAGTTCTTC. It is translated as CANNEAPHRSLGGLRLSYNEQFF. The J gene is TRBJ2-1, the V gene TRBV10-1; tentatively, D is TRBD2 (6 bases). V was trimmed by 10 bases and J by 0 bases, leaving 40 bases between them. The CDR3 has 23 amino acids. Germline-derived CDR1 and CDR2 are WNHNN and SYGVQD (reference sequence).

The chain uses TRBV4-1 and TRBJ1-5, with D hard to call. Germline CDR1 reads MGHRA; CDR2 reads YSYEKL. CDR3 size: 15 residues. V lost 0 bases to trimming and J lost 9 bases, with 15 bases between them. The CDR3: CASSQDNGRFRPQHF. The CDR3, as DNA: TGCGCCAGCAGCCAAGATAACGGGAGATTCCGGCCCCAGCATTTT.